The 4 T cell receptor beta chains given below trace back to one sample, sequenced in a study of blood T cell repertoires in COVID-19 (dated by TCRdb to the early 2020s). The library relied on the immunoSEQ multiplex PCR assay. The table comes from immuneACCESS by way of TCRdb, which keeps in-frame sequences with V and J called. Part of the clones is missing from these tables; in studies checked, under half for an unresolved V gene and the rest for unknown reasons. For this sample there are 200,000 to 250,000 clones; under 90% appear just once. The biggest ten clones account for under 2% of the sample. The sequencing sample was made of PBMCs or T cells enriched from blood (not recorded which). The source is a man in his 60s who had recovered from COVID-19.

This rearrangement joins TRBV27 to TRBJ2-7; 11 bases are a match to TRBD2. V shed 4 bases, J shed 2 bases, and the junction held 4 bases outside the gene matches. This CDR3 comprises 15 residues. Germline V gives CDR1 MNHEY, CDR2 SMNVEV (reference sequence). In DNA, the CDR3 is TGTGCCAGCAGTTCCCTAGCGGGGGGACCCTACGAGCAGTACTTC. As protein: CASSSLAGGPYEQYF.

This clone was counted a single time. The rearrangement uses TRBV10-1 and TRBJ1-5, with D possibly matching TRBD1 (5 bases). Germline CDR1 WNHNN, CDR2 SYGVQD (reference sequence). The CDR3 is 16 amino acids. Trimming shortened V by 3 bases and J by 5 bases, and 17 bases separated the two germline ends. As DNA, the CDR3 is TGCGCCAGCAGTGAAGAGTGCAGGGATTTCGATCAGCCCCAGCATTTT. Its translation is CASSEECRDFDQPQHF.

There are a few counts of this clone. CDR3 DNA: TGTGCCAGTAGATCACAGGGATTTGTCACTGAAGCTTTCTTT. Its protein is CASRSQGFVTEAFF. The rearrangement joins TRBV19 to TRBJ1-1; D may be TRBD1 (6 bases). Deletions cut 6 bases from V and 4 bases from J, with 15 bases between. There are 14 residues in the CDR3. Germline V gives CDR1 LNHDA, CDR2 SQIVND (reference sequence).

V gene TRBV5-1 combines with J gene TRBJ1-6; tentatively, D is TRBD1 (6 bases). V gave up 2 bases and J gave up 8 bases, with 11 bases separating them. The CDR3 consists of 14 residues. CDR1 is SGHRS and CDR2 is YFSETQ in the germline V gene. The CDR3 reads CASSLSGADSPLHF. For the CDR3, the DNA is TGCGCCAGCAGCTTATCAGGGGCTGATTCACCCCTCCACTTT.